This TCR beta chain was documented in a study of blood T cell repertoires in COVID-19. The authors' processing: How many nucleated cells were present was estimated from reference gene primer amplification. Clones were read by immunoSEQ multiplex PCR, and TCRdb kept only the in-frame ones, dropping some. For V, J and clone size, that table is used; D and trimming come from the DNA. Of some 250,000 clones in the sample, 65% to 85% are singletons; the top ten hold approximately 4.8%. The CDR3 runs 13 residues. Deletions cut 5 bases from V and 6 bases from J, with 11 bases between. Germline values: CDR1 SGHAT, CDR2 FQNNGV.

V gene TRBV11-2 combines with J gene TRBJ1-5; maybe TRBD1 (5 bases). The sample was peripheral blood. The clonotype comes from a middle-aged man with active or convalescent COVID-19. The CDR3, as DNA: TGTGCCAGCAGCCCAGGGTTTGGTCAGCCCCAGCATTTT. The encoded protein is CASSPGFGQPQHF.